What follows is one TCR beta chain and its context. Assay: immunoSEQ multiplex PCR; the TCRdb copy retains only in-frame clones and omits some. The profile shows about 34,000 clones, 80% to 90% of them singletons. This specimen comes from a study of blood T cell repertoires in COVID-19. As for the study in general: Sources were T cells, B-cell-depleted T cells, or PBMCs; the material itself was cDNA or gDNA.

The TCR originated in a man in his 60s with active COVID-19. Sequences were obtained from peripheral blood.

CDR3 DNA sequence: TGTGCCAGCAGTGAAGCGCTTCTCGGTTCGGGGGACAGTTTAAACAATGAGCAGTTCTTC. Protein sequence: CASSEALLGSGDSLNNEQFF. This chain connects TRBV2 to TRBJ2-1; possible D gene TRBD1, 7 bases. The germline V gene has CDR1 SNHLY and CDR2 FYNNEI. Trimming stripped 0 bases from V and 5 bases from J, with 26 bases between. This CDR3 has 20 amino acids.